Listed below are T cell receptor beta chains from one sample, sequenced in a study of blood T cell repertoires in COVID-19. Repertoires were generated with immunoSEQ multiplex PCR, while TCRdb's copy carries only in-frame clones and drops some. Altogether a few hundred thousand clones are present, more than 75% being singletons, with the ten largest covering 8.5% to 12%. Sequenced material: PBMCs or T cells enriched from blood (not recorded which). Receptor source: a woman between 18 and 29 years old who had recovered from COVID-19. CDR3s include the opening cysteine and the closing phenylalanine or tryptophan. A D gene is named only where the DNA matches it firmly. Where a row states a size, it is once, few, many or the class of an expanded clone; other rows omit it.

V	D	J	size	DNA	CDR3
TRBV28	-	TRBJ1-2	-	TGTGCCAGCAGTTTAGGGCGGGGGTATCAGGGCTACACCTTC	CASSLGRGYQGYTF
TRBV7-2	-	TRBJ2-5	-	TGTGCCAGCAGCTTAGCCCGACTAGTAGAGACCCAGTACTTC	CASSLARLVETQYF
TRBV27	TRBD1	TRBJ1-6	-	TGTGCCAGCAGTTTGACAGGGAGCTCCTATAATTCACCCCTCCACTTT	CASSLTGSSYNSPLHF
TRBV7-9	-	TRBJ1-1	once	TGTGCCAGCAGCGTCCGAGAGAGGACTGAAGCTTTCTTT	CASSVRERTEAFF
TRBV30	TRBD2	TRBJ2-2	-	TGTGCCTGTCGACTAGCGGGGAACACCGGGGAGCTGTTTTTT	CACRLAGNTGELFF
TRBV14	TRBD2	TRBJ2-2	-	TGTGCCAGCAGCCCAAGAGAACTAGCGACGGACACCGGGGAGCTGTTTTTT	CASSPRELATDTGELFF
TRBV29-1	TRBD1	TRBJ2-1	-	TGCAGCGCCGGTCACCGGGACAGCCTCTACAATGAGCAGTTCTTC	CSAGHRDSLYNEQFF
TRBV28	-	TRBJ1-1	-	TGTGCCAGCACCCTTGGGTCGACAAACACTGAAGCTTTCTTT	CASTLGSTNTEAFF
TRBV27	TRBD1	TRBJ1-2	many	TGTGCCAGCAGTTCCGAGACAGGGGGCGGCTATGGCTACACCTTC	CASSSETGGGYGYTF
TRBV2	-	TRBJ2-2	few	TGTGCCAGCGCCAGGGACACCGGGGAGCTGTTTTTT	CASARDTGELFF
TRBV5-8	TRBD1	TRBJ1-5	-	TGTGCCAGCAGCTTTACAGGGGGCAATCAGCCCCAGCATTTT	CASSFTGGNQPQHF
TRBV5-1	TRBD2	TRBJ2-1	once	TGCGCCAGCAGCGCTCACGCGGGAGAATACAATGAGCAGTTCTTC	CASSAHAGEYNEQFF
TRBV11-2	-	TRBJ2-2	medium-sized	TGTGCCAGCAGCTTCCGGATCGGACTTCTCACCGGGGAGCTGTTTTTT	CASSFRIGLLTGELFF
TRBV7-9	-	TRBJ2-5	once	TGTGCCAGCAGCCTAGGGACACCGGCCCAAGAGACCCAGTACTTC	CASSLGTPAQETQYF
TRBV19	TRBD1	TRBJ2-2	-	TGTGCCAGTCGGGACAGGGCAGGTGCCGGGGAGCTGTTTTTT	CASRDRAGAGELFF
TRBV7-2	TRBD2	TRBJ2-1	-	TGTGCCAGCAGCCCCTGGACTAGCGGTAGGATTTACAATGAGCAGTTCTTC	CASSPWTSGRIYNEQFF
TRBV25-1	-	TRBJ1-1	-	TGTGCCAGCAGTGTACAGAACACTGAAGCTTTCTTT	CASSVQNTEAFF
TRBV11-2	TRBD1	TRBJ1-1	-	TGTGCCAGCAGCATAGGGACAGGCACTGAAGCTTTCTTT	CASSIGTGTEAFF
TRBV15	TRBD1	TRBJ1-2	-	TGTGCCACCAGCAGCAGGGGGGACTATGGCTACACCTTC	CATSSRGDYGYTF
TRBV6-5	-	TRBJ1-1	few	TGTGCCAGCAGTTACAAGGGGATGAACACTGAAGCTTTCTTT	CASSYKGMNTEAFF
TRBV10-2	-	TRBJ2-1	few	TGCGCCAGCAGTCCCGGGACACCCTCCTACAATGAGCAGTTCTTC	CASSPGTPSYNEQFF
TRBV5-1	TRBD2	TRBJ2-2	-	TGCGCCAGCAGCTCACTTCTAGCGGTGGGCACCGGGGAGCTGTTTTTT	CASSSLLAVGTGELFF
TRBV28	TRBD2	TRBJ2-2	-	TGTGCCAGCAGTTTATTTGGGGTAGCGGGAGTACACGGGGAGCTGTTTTTT	CASSLFGVAGVHGELFF
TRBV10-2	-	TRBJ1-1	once	TGCGCCAGCAGTGAATCCTTGAACACTGAAGCTTTCTTT	CASSESLNTEAFF
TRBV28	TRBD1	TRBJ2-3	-	TGTGCCAGCAGCCCCCTGACAGGGGCTAGCACAGATACGCAGTATTTT	CASSPLTGASTDTQYF
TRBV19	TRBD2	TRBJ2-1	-	TGTGCCAGTAACCTGGGGGGGACCTACAATGAGCAGTTCTTC	CASNLGGTYNEQFF
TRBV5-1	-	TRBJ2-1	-	TGCGCCAGCAGCACCCATTCGGATGAGCAGTTCTTC	CASSTHSDEQFF
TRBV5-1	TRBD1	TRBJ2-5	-	TGCGCCAGCAGCTTGGCGGGGACAGGGGACTTTTGGAATGAAGAGACCCAGTACTTC	CASSLAGTGDFWNEETQYF
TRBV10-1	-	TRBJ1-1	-	TGCGCCAGCAGCATCACAGCCTGGAACACTGAAGCTTTCTTT	CASSITAWNTEAFF
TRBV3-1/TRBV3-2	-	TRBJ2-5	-	TGTGCCAGCAGCCAAGGACAGGTAGAAGGGACCCAGTACTTC	CASSQGQVEGTQYF
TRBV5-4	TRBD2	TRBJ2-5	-	TGTGCCAGCAGCTCTCAGCGGGGGGGCACCGGAGAGACCCAGTACTTC	CASSSQRGGTGETQYF
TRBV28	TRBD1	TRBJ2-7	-	TGTGCCAGCAGACTCGGACAGGGGAGTGCCTACGAGCAGTACTTC	CASRLGQGSAYEQYF
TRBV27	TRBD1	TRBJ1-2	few	TGTGCCAGCAGTTCAGGCGTGGGCAGGGGGCTGTTTGGCTACACCTTC	CASSSGVGRGLFGYTF
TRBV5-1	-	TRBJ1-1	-	TGCGCCAGCAGCTTGGCTCTGCGGCTTCAGAACACTGAAGCTTTCTTT	CASSLALRLQNTEAFF
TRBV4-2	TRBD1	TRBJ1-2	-	TGTGCCAGCAGCTCGAACGACAGGGGGCAGGATGGCTACACCTTC	CASSSNDRGQDGYTF
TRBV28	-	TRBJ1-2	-	TGTGCCAGCAGTTTGGTGGCATCAGGCTACACCTTC	CASSLVASGYTF
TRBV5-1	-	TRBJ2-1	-	TGCGCCAGCAGCTTCGGCGGGATAACCTACAATGAGCAGTTCTTC	CASSFGGITYNEQFF
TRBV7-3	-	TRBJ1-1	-	TGTGCCAGCAGCCGGGGGTCCCTTCTCACTGAAGCTTTCTTT	CASSRGSLLTEAFF
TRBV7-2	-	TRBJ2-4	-	TGTGCCAGCAGCTTAGTACTGGGGGGCAAAAACATTCAGTACTTC	CASSLVLGGKNIQYF
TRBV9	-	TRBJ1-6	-	TGTGCCAGCAGCGTAGGAGAGGGTGTAATCCATTCACCCCTCCACTTT	CASSVGEGVIHSPLHF
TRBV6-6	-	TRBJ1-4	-	TGTGCCAGCAGTTACTCGACTAGCGGGAGTTATGAAAAACTGTTTTTT	CASSYSTSGSYEKLFF
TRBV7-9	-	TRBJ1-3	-	TGTGCCAGCAGCGCTGAAGTGGGGGCCTCTGGAAACACCATATATTTT	CASSAEVGASGNTIYF
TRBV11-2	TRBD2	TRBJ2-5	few	TGTGCCAGCAGCTTCGGGGGGGTAGCCCAAGAGACCCAGTACTTC	CASSFGGVAQETQYF
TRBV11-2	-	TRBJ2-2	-	TGTGCCAGCAGCCCCCCCGGGGGCGGGGAGCTGTTTTTT	CASSPPGGGELFF
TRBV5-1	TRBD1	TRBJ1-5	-	TGCGCCAGCAGCTTGGAACCGGGACAGGGGAGAAGCAATCAGCCCCAGCATTTT	CASSLEPGQGRSNQPQHF
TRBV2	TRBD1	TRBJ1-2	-	TGTGCCAGCAGGGCCGGGACAGCAACTAACTATGGCTACACCTTC	CASRAGTATNYGYTF
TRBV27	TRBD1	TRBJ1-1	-	TGTGCCAGCAGTCGACAGGGGGCAGGAGAGACTGAAGCTTTCTTT	CASSRQGAGETEAFF
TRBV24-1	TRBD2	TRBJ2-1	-	TGTGCCACCAGTGGGACTAGCGGGAGAGGCACGGATGAGCAGTTCTTC	CATSGTSGRGTDEQFF
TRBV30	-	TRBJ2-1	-	TGTGCCTGGAGTTCTAGGAGGGATGAGCAGTTCTTC	CAWSSRRDEQFF
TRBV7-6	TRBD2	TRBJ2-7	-	TGTGCCAGCAGCTTAACGGGGGGACCTGACTACGAGCAGTACTTC	CASSLTGGPDYEQYF
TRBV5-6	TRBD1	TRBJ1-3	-	TGTGCCAGCAGCGGGGACAGAAGCTCTGGAAACACCATATATTTT	CASSGDRSSGNTIYF
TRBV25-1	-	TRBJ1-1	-	TGTGCCAGCAGTGAATGGGGGGGAGTGACTGAAGCTTTCTTT	CASSEWGGVTEAFF
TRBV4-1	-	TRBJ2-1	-	TGCGCCAGCAGCCACGATACGGGGTATGAGCAGTTCTTC	CASSHDTGYEQFF
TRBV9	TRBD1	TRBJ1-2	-	TGTGCCAGCAGCCCGGACAGGACAGATGGCTACACCTTC	CASSPDRTDGYTF